These 9 T cell receptor beta chains were sequenced from one sample in a study of blood T cell repertoires in COVID-19. This table comes from immunoSEQ multiplex PCR, and its TCRdb copy is limited to in-frame clones, with some not included. The repertoire holds approximately 230,000 clones, with approximately 79% as singletons. The specimen sequenced was peripheral blood. The receptors derive from a woman in her forties with active or convalescent COVID-19.

The chain employs TRBV6-4 and TRBJ2-3, with 10 nucleotides matching TRBD2. This CDR3 is built from 16 residues. V dropped 6 bases and J dropped 2; count of bases not matched to a gene: 8. Germline V gene sequence: CDR1 MRHNA, CDR2 SNTAGT. The CDR3 loop reads CASRPQAGGNTDTQYF. The CDR3 DNA reads TGTGCCAGCAGGCCCCAAGCGGGGGGGAACACAGATACGCAGTATTTT.

V gene TRBV20-1 combines with J gene TRBJ2-1; 8 bases are shared with TRBD2. V shed 3 bases, J shed 8 bases, and the junction held 18 bases outside the gene matches. The CDR3 contains 17 residues. Looked up from germline, CDR1 is DFQATT and CDR2 is SNEGSKA (reference sequence). This CDR3 reads CSASSPKRGPREDEQFF. In nucleotides, the CDR3 is TGCAGTGCTAGTTCCCCTAAGCGGGGGCCTAGAGAGGATGAGCAGTTCTTC.

The chain links TRBV12-3 or TRBV12-4 to TRBJ1-1; D perhaps matches TRBD1 (5 bases). This CDR3 is 13 amino acids long. Trimming took off 6 bases at V and 5 bases at J, with 13 bases between the two ends. CDR3 region: CASRPVTGTEAFF. CDR3 DNA sequence: TGTGCCAGCAGACCGGTCACAGGTACTGAAGCTTTCTTT.

The chain has TRBV5-1 and TRBJ2-2, with 7 nucleotides matching TRBD1. Germline V CDR1 and CDR2: SGHRS, YFSETQ. The V segment lost 0 bases and the J segment 2 bases; nucleotides outside the gene matches: 4. The CDR3 totals 16 residues. CDR3 nucleotide sequence: TGCGCCAGCAGCTTGGAAGGGGGCGCCAACACCGGGGAGCTGTTTTTT. It specifies CASSLEGGANTGELFF.

The genes are TRBV19 and TRBJ1-1, with 9 positions matching TRBD1. The CDR3 covers 14 residues. V trimming: 5 bases; J trimming: 7 bases; junction bases outside the gene matches: 8. Germline lookup yields CDR1 LNHDA and CDR2 SQIVND (reference sequence). Here the CDR3 reads CASSSQGALNEAFF. DNA of the CDR3: TGTGCCAGTAGTTCACAGGGGGCCTTGAATGAAGCTTTCTTT.

V usage is TRBV7-9 and J usage is TRBJ2-3, with 13 bases identical to TRBD2. CDR1 SEHNR and CDR2 FQNEAQ come from the germline V gene (reference sequence). The trim removed 3 bases at V and 4 bases at J, leaving 1 base unmatched. The CDR3 totals 15 residues. The CDR3 loop is CASSFTSGGADTQYF. The CDR3 DNA follows: TGTGCCAGCAGCTTTACTAGCGGGGGGGCAGATACGCAGTATTTT.

This rearrangement joins TRBV5-1 to TRBJ1-2; tentatively, D is TRBD1 (5 bases). The germline V gene encodes CDR1 SGHRS and CDR2 YFSETQ. The CDR3 has 13 amino acids. V lost 7 bases and J lost 5, with 15 bases in between. CDR3 in amino acids: CASFEIGAYGYTF. Here the CDR3 DNA reads TGCGCCAGCTTCGAGATAGGGGCTTATGGCTACACCTTC.

This clone has only a few counts. This chain uses TRBV18 with TRBJ1-2, with 8 bases matching TRBD1. CDR1 and CDR2 from the germline V gene are KGHSH and LQKENI. The V gene end was trimmed by 3 bases and the J gene end by 8 bases; junction bases not matched to a gene: 5. The CDR3 has 13 amino acids. This chain's CDR3 is CASSPQGAKGYTF. The DNA of the CDR3 is TGTGCCAGCTCACCTCAGGGGGCGAAAGGCTACACCTTC.

The rearrangement links TRBV2 to TRBJ2-7, with D possibly matching TRBD1 (6 bases). Trimming took off 6 bases at V and 5 bases at J, with 20 bases between the two ends. The CDR3 covers 15 residues. The germline V gene encodes CDR1 SNHLY and CDR2 FYNNEI. CDR3 sequence reads: CASRLATGPPDEQYF. As DNA, the CDR3 is TGTGCCAGCAGGTTAGCGACAGGACCTCCTGACGAGCAGTACTTC.